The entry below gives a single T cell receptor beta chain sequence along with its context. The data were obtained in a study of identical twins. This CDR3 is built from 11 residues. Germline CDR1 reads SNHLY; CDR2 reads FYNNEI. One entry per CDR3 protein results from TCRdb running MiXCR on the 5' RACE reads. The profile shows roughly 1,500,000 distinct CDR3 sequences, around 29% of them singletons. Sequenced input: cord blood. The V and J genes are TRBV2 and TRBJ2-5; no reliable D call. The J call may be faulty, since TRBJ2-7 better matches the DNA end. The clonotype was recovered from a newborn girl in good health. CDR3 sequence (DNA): TGTGCCAGCCGGGCCATCCTCGAGCAGTACTTC. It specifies CASRAILEQYF.